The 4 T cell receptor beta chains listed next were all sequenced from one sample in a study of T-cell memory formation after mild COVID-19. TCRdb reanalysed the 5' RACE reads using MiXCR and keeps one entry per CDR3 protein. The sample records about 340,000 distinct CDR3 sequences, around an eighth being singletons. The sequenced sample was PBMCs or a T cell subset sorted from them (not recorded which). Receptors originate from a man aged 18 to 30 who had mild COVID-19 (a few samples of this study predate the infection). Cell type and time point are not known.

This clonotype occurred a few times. CDR3 in amino acids: CASSQDGQSYEQYF. CDR3 coding DNA: TGCGCCAGCAGCCAAGATGGACAGAGCTACGAGCAGTACTTC. The rearrangement joins TRBV4-3 to TRBJ2-7, with a tentative D call TRBD1 (6 bases). Trimming pared 0 bases from V and 3 bases from J, leaving 9 bases between. Germline loops: CDR1 LGHNA, CDR2 YSLEER. This CDR3 is built from 14 residues.

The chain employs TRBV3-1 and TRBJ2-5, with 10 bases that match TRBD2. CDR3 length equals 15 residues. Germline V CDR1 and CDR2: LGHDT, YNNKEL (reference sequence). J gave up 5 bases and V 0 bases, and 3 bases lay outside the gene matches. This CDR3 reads CASSQEKLAGETQYF. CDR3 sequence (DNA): TGTGCCAGCAGCCAAGAGAAACTAGCGGGGGAGACCCAGTACTTC.

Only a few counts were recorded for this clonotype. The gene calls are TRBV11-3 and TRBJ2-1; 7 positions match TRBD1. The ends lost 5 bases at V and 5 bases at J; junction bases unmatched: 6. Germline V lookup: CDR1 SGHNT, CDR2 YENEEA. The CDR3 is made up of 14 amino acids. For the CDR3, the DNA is TGTGCCAGCAGCCGAAGGGACAGAAACAATGAGCAGTTCTTC. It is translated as CASSRRDRNNEQFF.

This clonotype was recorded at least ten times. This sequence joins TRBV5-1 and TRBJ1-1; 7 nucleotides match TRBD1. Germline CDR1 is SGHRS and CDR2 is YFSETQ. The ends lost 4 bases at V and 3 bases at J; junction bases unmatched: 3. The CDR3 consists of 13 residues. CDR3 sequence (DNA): TGCGCCAGCAGCCATGACAGGGACACTGAAGCTTTCTTT. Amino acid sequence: CASSHDRDTEAFF.